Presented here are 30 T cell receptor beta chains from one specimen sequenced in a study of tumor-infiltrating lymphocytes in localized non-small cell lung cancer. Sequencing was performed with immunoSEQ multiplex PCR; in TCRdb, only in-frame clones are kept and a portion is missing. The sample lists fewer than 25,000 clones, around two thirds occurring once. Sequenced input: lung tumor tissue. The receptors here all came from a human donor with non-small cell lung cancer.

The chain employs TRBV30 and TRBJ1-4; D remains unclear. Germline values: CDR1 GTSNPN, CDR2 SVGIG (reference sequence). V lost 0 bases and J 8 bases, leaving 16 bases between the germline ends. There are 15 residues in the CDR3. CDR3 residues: CAWSVLDGLGEKLFF. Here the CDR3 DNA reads TGTGCCTGGAGTGTACTCGACGGGCTTGGAGAAAAACTGTTTTTT.

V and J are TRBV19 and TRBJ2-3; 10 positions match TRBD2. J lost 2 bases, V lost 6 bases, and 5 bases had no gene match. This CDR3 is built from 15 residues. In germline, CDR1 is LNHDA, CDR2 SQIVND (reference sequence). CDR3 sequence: CASSSLAGDTDTQYF. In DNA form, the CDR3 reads TGTGCCAGTAGCTCCCTAGCGGGGGACACAGATACGCAGTATTTT.

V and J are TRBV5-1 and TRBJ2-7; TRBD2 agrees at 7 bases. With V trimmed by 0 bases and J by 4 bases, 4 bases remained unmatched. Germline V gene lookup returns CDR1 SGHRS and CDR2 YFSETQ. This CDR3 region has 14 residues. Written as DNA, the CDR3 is TGCGCCAGCAGCTTGGCTGGCGGGGGTTACGAGCAGTACTTC. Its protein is CASSLAGGGYEQYF.

The CDR3 reads CASSLLTGTGGFPFYGYTF. The CDR3 region has the DNA TGCGCCAGCAGCTTGTTAACCGGGACAGGGGGCTTTCCCTTCTATGGCTACACCTTC. This sequence joins TRBV5-1 and TRBJ1-2, with TRBD1 matching over 12 bases. The CDR3 runs 19 residues. Germline V gene lookup returns CDR1 SGHRS and CDR2 YFSETQ. V shed 1 base and J 4 bases; nucleotides not matched to a gene: 14.

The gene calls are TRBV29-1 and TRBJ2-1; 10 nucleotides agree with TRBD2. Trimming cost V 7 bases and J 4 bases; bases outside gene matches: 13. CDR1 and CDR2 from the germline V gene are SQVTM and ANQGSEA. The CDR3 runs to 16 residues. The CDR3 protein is CSGTSSGGTLYNEQFF. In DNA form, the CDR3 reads TGCAGCGGTACATCTAGCGGGGGCACTCTTTACAATGAGCAGTTCTTC.

DNA of the CDR3: TGTGCCAGCAGCTCCCGGGCCCTGAACACTGAAGCTTTCTTT. Protein sequence: CASSSRALNTEAFF. The rearrangement joins TRBV5-6 to TRBJ1-1, with unresolved D. Trimming shortened V by 3 bases and J by 0 bases, and 9 bases separated the two germline ends. The CDR3 is made up of 14 amino acids. Germline V gives CDR1 SGHDT, CDR2 YYEEEE.

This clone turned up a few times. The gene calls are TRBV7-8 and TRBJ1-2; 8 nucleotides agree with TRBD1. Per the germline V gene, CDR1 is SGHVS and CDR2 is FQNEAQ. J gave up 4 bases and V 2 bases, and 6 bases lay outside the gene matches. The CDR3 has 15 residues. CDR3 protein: CASSLTEQGGYGYTF. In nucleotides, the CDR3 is TGTGCCAGCAGCTTAACCGAACAGGGGGGCTATGGCTACACCTTC.

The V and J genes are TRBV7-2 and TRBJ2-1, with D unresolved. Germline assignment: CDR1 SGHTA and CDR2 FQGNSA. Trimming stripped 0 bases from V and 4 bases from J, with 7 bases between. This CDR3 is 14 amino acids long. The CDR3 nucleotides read TGTGCCAGCAGCTTAGCGTCAGAATACAATGAGCAGTTCTTC. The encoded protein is CASSLASEYNEQFF.

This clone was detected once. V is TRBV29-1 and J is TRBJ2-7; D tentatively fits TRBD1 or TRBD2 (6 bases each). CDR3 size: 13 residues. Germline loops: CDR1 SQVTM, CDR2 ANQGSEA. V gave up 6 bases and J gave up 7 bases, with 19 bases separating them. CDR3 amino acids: CSVAPGGRREQYF. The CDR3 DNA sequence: TGCAGCGTGGCCCCCGGGGGCCGCCGAGAGCAGTACTTC.

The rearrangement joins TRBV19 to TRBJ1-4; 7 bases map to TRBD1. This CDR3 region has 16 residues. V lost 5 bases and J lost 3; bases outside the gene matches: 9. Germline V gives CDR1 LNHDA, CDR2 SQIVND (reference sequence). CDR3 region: CASSPFAGTANEKLFF. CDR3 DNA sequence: TGTGCCAGTAGTCCGTTTGCCGGGACAGCTAATGAAAAACTGTTTTTT.

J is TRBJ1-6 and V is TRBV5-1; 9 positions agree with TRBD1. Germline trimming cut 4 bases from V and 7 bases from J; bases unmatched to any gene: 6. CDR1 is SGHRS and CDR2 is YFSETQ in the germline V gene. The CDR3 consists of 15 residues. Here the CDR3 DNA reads TGCGCCAGCAGCCACGACAGGGGGATGAATTCACCCCTCCACTTT. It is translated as CASSHDRGMNSPLHF. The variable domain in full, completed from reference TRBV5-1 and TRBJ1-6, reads KAGVTQTPRYLIKTRGQQVTLSCSPISGHRSVSWYQQTPGQGLQFLFEYFSETQRNKGNFPGRFSGRQFSNSRSEMNVSTLELGDSALYLCASSHDRGMNSPLHFGNGTRLTVT.

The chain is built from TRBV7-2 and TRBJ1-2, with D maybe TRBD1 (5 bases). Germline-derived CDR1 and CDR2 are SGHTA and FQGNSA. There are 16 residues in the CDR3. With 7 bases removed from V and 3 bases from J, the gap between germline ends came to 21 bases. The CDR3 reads CASNQGWGSSDYGYTF. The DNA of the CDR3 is TGTGCCAGCAACCAGGGATGGGGCTCGAGCGACTATGGCTACACCTTC. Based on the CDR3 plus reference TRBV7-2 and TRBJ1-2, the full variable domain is GAGVSQSPSNKVTEKGKDVELRCDPISGHTALYWYRQSLGQGLEFLIYFQGNSAPDKSGLPSDRFSAERTGGSVSTLTIQRTQQEDSAVYLCASNQGWGSSDYGYTFGSGTRLTVV.

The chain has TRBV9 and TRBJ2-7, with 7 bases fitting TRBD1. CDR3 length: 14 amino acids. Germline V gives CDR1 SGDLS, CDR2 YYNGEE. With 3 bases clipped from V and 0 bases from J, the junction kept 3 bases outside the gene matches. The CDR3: CASSDRDSSYEQYF. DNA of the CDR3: TGTGCCAGCAGCGACCGGGACAGCTCCTACGAGCAGTACTTC. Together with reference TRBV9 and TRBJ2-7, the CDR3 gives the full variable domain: DSGVTQTPKHLITATGQRVTLRCSPRSGDLSVYWYQQSLDQGLQFLIQYYNGEERAKGNILERFSAQQFPDLHSELNLSSLELGDSALYFCASSDRDSSYEQYFGPGTRLTVT.

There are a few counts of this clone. DNA of the CDR3: TGTGCCAGCAGCCGGACAGGGGGCTCGGACACTGAAGCTTTCTTT. It is translated as CASSRTGGSDTEAFF. The genes are TRBV11-3 and TRBJ1-1; TRBD1 matches 11 bases. This CDR3 is built from 15 residues. CDR1 SGHNT and CDR2 YENEEA come from the germline V gene. V dropped 5 bases and J dropped 3; count of bases not matched to a gene: 5.

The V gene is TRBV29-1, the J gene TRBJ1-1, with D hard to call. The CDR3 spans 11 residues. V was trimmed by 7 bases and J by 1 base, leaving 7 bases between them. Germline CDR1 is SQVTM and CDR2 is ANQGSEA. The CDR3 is CSAQRNTEAFF. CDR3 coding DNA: TGCAGCGCACAGCGGAACACTGAAGCTTTCTTT.

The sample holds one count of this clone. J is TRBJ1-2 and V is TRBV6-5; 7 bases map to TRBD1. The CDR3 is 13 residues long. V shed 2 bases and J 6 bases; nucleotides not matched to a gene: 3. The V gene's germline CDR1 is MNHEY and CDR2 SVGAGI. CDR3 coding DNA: TGTGCCAGCAGTTACACGACAGGGAATGGCTACACCTTC. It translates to CASSYTTGNGYTF.

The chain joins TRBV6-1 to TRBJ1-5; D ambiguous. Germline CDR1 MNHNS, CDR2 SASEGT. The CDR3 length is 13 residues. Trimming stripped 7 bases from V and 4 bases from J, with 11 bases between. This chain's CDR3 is CASTVSGNQPQHF. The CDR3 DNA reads TGTGCCAGCACGGTCAGTGGGAATCAGCCCCAGCATTTT.

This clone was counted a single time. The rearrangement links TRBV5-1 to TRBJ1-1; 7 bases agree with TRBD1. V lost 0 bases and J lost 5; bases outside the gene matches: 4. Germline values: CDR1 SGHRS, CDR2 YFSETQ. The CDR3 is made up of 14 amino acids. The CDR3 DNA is TGCGCCAGCAGCTTGGAGGGGGCGCGGACTGAAGCTTTCTTT. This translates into CASSLEGARTEAFF.

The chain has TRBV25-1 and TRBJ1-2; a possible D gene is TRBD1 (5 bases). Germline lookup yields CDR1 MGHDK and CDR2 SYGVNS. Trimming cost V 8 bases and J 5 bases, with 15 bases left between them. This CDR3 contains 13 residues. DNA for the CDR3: TGTGCCAGCTGGGACCCAAGCGGTTATGGCTACACCTTC. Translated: CASWDPSGYGYTF.

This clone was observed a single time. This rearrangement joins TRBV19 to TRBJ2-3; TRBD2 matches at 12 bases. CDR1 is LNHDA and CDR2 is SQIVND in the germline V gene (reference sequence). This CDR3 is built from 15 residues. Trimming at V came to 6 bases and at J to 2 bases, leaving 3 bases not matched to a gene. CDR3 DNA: TGTGCCAGTAGACGACTAGCGGGGGACACAGATACGCAGTATTTT. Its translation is CASRRLAGDTDTQYF.

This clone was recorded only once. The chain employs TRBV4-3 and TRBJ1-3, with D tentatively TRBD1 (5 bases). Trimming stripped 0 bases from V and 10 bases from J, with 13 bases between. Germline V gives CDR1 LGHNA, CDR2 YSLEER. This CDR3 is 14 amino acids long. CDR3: CASSQDLGERTIYF. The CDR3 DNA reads TGCGCCAGCAGCCAAGATCTGGGGGAAAGGACCATATATTTT.

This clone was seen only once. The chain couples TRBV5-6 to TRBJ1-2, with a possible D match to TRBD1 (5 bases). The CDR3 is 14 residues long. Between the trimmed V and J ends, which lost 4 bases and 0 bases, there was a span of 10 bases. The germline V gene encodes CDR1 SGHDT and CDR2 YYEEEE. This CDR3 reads CASSGDFSNYGYTF. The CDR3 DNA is TGTGCCAGCAGCGGGGACTTTTCTAACTATGGCTACACCTTC.

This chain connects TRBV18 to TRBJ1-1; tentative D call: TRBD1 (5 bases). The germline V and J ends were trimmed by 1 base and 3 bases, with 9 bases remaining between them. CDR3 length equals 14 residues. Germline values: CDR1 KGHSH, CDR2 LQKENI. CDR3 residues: CASSPRGVHTEAFF. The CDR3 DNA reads TGTGCCAGCTCACCACGAGGGGTACACACTGAAGCTTTCTTT.

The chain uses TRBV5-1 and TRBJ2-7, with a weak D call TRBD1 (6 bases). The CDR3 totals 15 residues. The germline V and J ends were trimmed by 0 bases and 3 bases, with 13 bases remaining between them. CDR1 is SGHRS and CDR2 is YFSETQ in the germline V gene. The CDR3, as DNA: TGCGCCAGCAGCTTGGAGAGGACAGACCTCTACGAGCAGTACTTC. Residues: CASSLERTDLYEQYF.

Here the CDR3 reads CASTGNTIYF. The CDR3 DNA follows: TGTGCCAGTACGGGAAACACCATATATTTT. The chain recombines TRBV7-9 with TRBJ1-3, with D uncertain. The CDR3 is made up of 10 amino acids. V was cut by 9 bases and J by 4 bases, with 4 bases left in between. Germline values: CDR1 SEHNR, CDR2 FQNEAQ (reference sequence).

CDR3 loop: CASSLAGGDTQYF. CDR3 DNA: TGTGCCAGCAGTTTAGCGGGGGGGGATACGCAGTATTTT. This rearrangement joins TRBV6-1 to TRBJ2-3; 11 bases map to TRBD2. In germline, CDR1 is MNHNS, CDR2 SASEGT. The CDR3 is 13 amino acids. The junction had 1 base not matched to a gene; V was cut back by 5 bases and J by 6 bases.

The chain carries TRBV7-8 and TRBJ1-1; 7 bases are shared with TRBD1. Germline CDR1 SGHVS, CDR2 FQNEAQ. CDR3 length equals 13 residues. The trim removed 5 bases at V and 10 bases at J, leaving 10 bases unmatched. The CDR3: CASSAGTVPRAFF. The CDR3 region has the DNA TGTGCCAGCAGCGCCGGGACAGTCCCACGAGCTTTCTTT.

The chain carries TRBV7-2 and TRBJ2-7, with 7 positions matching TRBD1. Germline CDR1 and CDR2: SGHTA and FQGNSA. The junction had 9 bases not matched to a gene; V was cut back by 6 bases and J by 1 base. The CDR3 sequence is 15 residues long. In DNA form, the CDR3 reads TGTGCCAGCAGTGAACAGGGGCCCTTATCCTACGAGCAGTACTTC. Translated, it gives CASSEQGPLSYEQYF.

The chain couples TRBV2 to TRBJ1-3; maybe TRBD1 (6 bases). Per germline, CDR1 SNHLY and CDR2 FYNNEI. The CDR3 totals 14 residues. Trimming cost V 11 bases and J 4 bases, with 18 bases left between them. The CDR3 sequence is CAALQGYPGNTIYF. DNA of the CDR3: TGTGCCGCCCTACAGGGATATCCCGGAAACACCATATATTTT.

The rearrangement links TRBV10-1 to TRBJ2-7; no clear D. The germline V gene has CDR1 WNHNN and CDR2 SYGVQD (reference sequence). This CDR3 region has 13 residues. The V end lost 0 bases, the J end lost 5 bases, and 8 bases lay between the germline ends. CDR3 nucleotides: TGCGCCAGCAGTGAGTCTCATGGGGACGAGCAGTACTTC. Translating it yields CASSESHGDEQYF.